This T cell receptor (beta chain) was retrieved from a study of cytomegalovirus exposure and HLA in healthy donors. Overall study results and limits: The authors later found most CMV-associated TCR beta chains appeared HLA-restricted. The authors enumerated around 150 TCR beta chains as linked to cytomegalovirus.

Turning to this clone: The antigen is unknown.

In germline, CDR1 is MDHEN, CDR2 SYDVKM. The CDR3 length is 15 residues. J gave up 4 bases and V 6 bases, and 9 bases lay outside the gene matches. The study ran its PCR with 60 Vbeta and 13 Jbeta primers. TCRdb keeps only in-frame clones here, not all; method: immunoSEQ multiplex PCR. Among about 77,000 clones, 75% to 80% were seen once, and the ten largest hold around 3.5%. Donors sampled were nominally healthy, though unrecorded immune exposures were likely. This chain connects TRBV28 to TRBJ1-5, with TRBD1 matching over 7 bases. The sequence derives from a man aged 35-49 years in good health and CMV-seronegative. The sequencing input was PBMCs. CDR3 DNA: TGTGCCAGCAGCACCCCACAGGGGACAAATCAGCCCCAGCATTTT. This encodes CASSTPQGTNQPQHF.